One sample yielded the 2 T cell receptor beta chains listed below, sequenced in a study of T cell responses to AZD1222 COVID-19 vaccine. The assay was immunoSEQ multiplex PCR, and TCRdb's table has in-frame clones only and misses some. This sample has around 200,000 clones, with around 90% found just once. Here the sequenced sample was peripheral blood, taken 28 days after the second AZD1222 dose. These receptor sequences come from an adult who received the AZD1222 COVID-19 vaccine.

The chain employs TRBV6-6 and TRBJ1-5; 7 positions match TRBD1. V lost 7 bases, J lost 4 bases, and 10 bases stayed unmatched. This CDR3 has 15 amino acids. Germline CDR1 and CDR2: MNHNY and SVGAGI (reference sequence). This CDR3 is CASTGGRGRNQPQHF. For the CDR3, the DNA is TGTGCCAGCACCGGGGGGAGGGGGCGGAATCAGCCCCAGCATTTT.

This clone appeared once. The CDR3 DNA is TGTGCCACCAGTTCCCCGGCTGGGACTAGCGGGAGCTCTCGCACAGATACGCAGTATTTT. It translates to CATSSPAGTSGSSRTDTQYF. The rearrangement joins TRBV24-1 to TRBJ2-3; TRBD2 agrees at 14 bases. CDR1 is KGHDR, CDR2 SFDVKD, per germline. The CDR3 totals 20 residues. J was trimmed by 1 base and V by 6 bases; bases with no gene match: 14.